This T cell receptor beta chain was obtained from a study of blood T cell repertoires in COVID-19. Background on the study: Sites in the United States, Italy and Spain provided acute and convalescent COVID-19 samples. From T cells, B-cell-depleted T cells, or PBMCs came the material, which was cDNA or gDNA.

Authors' processing steps: Reference gene primer amplification gave nucleated cell count estimates. Sequencing was performed with immunoSEQ multiplex PCR; in TCRdb, only in-frame clones are kept and a portion is missing. V, J and clone size are taken as reported in that table, and D and trimming were inferred from the DNA itself. The sample has some 190,000 clones, 82% seen once; the top ten hold about 11%. With V trimmed by 2 bases and J by 7 bases, 9 bases remained unmatched. The CDR3 is 16 amino acids. Germline CDR1 reads SGHTA; CDR2 reads FQGTGA. V usage is TRBV7-3 and J usage is TRBJ2-1; TRBD1 agrees at 9 bases. Material for sequencing was peripheral blood. This receptor was taken from a woman older than 75 with active or convalescent COVID-19. For the CDR3, the DNA is TGTGCCAGCAGCTTAGGTCTTGACAGGGGGTATAATGAGCAGTTCTTC. Translation gives CASSLGLDRGYNEQFF.